This paragraph covers one TCR beta chain sequence. Its target is not known. Its ends do not fully match the called genes, so a read error is possible. With a J-beta primer mix and a sample-barcoded 5' primer, a second PCR ran about 7 to 12 cycles. TCRdb re-called the 5' RACE reads with MiXCR, one entry per CDR3 protein. Among fewer than 950,000 distinct CDR3 sequences listed, 35% to 40% were seen once. This specimen comes from a study of blood T cells in healthy people across ages. Whole-study findings and limits: With age, beta diversity per million T cells declined roughly linearly, significantly by 40 to 50. Not knowing donor CMV status may have confounded expanded clonotype changes.

Aged roughly 6 to 90, donors were systemically healthy Caucasians from Russia. Germline lookup yields CDR1 SGHRS and CDR2 YFSETQ. The CDR3 runs 19 residues. The sequenced sample consisted of blood. The clonotype was recovered from a man between 18 and 29 years old in good health. The rearrangement joins TRBV5-1 to TRBJ1-2; 10 positions agree with TRBD1. CDR3 in DNA: TGCACCAGCAGCTTGGTGTTTCAACGGACAGGGGGATCGAACTATGGCTACACCTTC. This translates into CTSSLVFQRTGGSNYGYTF.